This T cell receptor (beta chain) was documented in a study of T cell responses to AZD1222 COVID-19 vaccine (dated by TCRdb to about 2021). For the wider study: A total of more than 230 trial participants underwent TCR sequencing, of whom about 210 received two doses of AZD1222 and 26 received two doses of the MenACWY control vaccine. Enrollment into the trials was organized by age into subgroups of 18-55, 56-69 and 70-plus years, and those subgroups contained roughly 150, 30 and 60 TCR-sequenced participants, respectively.

In the paper's terms, the time point label means: baseline before first vaccination. The meaning of the sample's treatment or condition label: meningococcal conjugate vaccine given as trial control. Vaccinee samples came from UK trials COV001 and COV002, including a single-blind randomized controlled phase 2/3 trial of AZD1222 (ChAdOx1 nCoV-19) in healthy adults. For TCRbeta chain sequencing, PBMC samples from trial participants were taken at day 0 and at day 28 after the second dose. The CDR3 regions of human TCRbeta chains were analyzed by immunosequencing. The source study handled its data this way. Repertoire TCRs were checked for matches against a reference library of SARS-CoV-2-specific TCRs that had been generated using the MIRA antigen-specificity platform. Breadth was defined as the fraction of unique TCRs that were SARS-CoV-2-associated. Depth was defined as the fraction of total T cells that were SARS-CoV-2-associated. Using the MIRA data, each spike-specific TCR was assigned both to the spike region to which the TCR was reactive and to a CD4 or CD8 class. Log10-transformed breadth and depth values were compared by one-way ANOVA with Sidak's multiple comparisons tests. TCRdb mirrors the immuneACCESS table, restricted to in-frame sequences. Some clones are absent from its copies; in checked studies, under half trace to an unresolved V gene, and the reason for the others is unknown. The D gene and trimming were derived from the DNA, and the V and J assignments and clone size from that table. This sample lists more than 50,000 clones; about four fifths were detected once. The ten largest make up approximately 20% of the sample.

About this clone itself: The antigen it binds to is not known. No much larger clonotype is one base removed from it; base qualities were not supplied.

General conclusions and limits of the study: Most participants were white British and females outnumbered males, and the authors suggested that clonal diversity may have been underestimated. Spike-specific TCR breadth and depth rose significantly after two AZD1222 doses compared with day 0 and with MenACWY recipients. Because no day 14 peak-response samples were available, repertoires were characterized only after the peak T cell response. The 56-69-year group was small, and its depth increase did not reach significance, likely because of low power. Nearly half of unique spike-specific TCRs reportedly recognized epitopes outside regions mutated in the B.1.351 and B.1.1.7 variants. Vaccine-associated CD4 TCRs spanned the whole spike protein, with dominant responses in regions 160-218 and 743-854. Conclusions about previously exposed vaccinees were limited because only six or seven AZD1222 recipients were SARS-CoV-2 seropositive at baseline.

From the cysteine through the phenylalanine, the CDR3 covers 14 amino acids. This entry keeps only the CDR3 DNA: 42 bases, framed from base 1. Germline trimming amounts to 7 bases on V and 4 bases on J, with 8 as the count of junction bases outside the gene matches. For CDR1 and CDR2, the germline V gene (reference sequence) lists SGHNT and YYREEE. The sequence joins TRBV5-4 to TRBJ2-3, and TRBD2 aligns with 8 junction nucleotides. The sequence derives from an adult in good health. The sample consisted of peripheral blood, taken on day 0 of MenACWY control vaccination. The base sequence is TGTGCCAGCGTGGATAGCGGGAATTCAGATACGCAGTATTTT. Translated, this gives CASVDSGNSDTQYF.